The sample holds many counts of the clone carrying this TCR beta chain. Antigen unknown. MiXCR was run by TCRdb on the 5' RACE reads, yielding one entry per CDR3 protein. The sample includes just over 300,000 distinct CDR3 sequences, approximately 20% of them seen just once. This record comes from a study of T-cell memory formation after mild COVID-19. Notes on the study in general: Contracting clones from day 15 to 85 showed balanced CD4/CD8; later expanders favored CD4+.

The CDR3 loop spans 15 amino acids. Germline CDR1 SGHTA, CDR2 FQGNSA. With V trimmed by 3 bases and J by 4 bases, 6 bases remained unmatched. The sequencing input was PBMCs or a T cell subset sorted from them (not recorded which). The chain uses TRBV7-2 and TRBJ2-4, with 7 bases that match TRBD1. The clonotype originates from a man between 18 and 35 years old who had mild COVID-19 (a few samples of this study predate the infection). Cell type and time point are not known. Written as DNA, the CDR3 is TGTGCCAGCAGCTTCTATGGGACAGAAAAAAACATTCAGTACTTC. This gives the protein CASSFYGTEKNIQYF.